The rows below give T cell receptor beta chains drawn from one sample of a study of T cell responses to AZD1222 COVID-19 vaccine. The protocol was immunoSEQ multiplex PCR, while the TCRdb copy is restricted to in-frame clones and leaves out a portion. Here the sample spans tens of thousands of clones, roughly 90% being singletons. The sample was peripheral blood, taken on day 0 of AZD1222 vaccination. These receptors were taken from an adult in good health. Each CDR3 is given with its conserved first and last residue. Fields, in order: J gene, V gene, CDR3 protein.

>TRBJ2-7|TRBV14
CASSLGGTYDEQYF
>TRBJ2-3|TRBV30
CAWLTSGLDTQYF
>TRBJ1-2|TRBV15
CATSRDLAGMKGYTF
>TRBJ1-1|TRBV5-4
CASSPGLVTNTEAFF
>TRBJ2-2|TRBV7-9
CAIRAGITGELFF
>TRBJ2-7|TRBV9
CASSPGGASSYEQYF
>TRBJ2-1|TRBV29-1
CSVERGQGTYNEQFF
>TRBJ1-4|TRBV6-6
CASTLGTRNEKLFF
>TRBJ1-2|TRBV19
CASSIRPGVGYGYTF
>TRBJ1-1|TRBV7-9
CASSRLPDREAFF
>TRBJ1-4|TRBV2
CASSEVGATNEKLFF
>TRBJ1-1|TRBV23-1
CASPNTEAFF
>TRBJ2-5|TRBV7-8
CASSLVARLGETQYF
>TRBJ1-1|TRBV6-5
CASRKITTGTTEAFF
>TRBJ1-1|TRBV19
CASSRDRATMNTEAFF
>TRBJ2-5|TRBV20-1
CSASYQGLKTQYF
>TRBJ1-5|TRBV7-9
CASSFETQPQHF
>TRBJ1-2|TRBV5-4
CASSLSDRDYGYTF
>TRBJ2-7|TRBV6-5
CASSYLGQGTYEQYF
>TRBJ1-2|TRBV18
CASSPQNAGTLNYGYTF
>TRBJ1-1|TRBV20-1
CSATDRDEAFF
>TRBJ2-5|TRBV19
CASSPDGFGSGGQETQYF
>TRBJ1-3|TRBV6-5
CASKPRRTGADTIYF
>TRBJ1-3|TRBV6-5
CASSYSRTAGNTIYF
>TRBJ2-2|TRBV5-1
CASTGGRVGGELFF
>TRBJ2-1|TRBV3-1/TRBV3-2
CASSQEGSSGSYNEQFF
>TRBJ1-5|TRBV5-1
CASSFFRRYNKPQHF
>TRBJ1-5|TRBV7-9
CASSQIPGQGSQPQHF
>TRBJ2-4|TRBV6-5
CASRRAGAKNIQYF
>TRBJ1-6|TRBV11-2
CASSLRGPTDSPLHF
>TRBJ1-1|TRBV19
CASSTVSTKYEAFF
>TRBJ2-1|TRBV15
CATSRGSGGLYNEQFF
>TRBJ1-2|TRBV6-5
CASRDNLYGYTF
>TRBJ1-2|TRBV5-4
CASSLAGAGGYTF
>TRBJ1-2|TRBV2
CASDADRSDTF
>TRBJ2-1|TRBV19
CASSIRTEQFF
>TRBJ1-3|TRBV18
CASSRDRAGNTIYF
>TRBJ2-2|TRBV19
CASSIEGSGTGELFF
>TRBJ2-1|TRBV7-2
CASSLEAGVSYNEQFF
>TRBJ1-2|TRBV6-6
CASSPPGGYTF
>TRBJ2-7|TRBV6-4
CASNTGTGEIRTNSYEQYF
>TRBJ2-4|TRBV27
CASSLLGRNIQYF
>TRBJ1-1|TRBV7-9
CASSQPQGQGLAAFF
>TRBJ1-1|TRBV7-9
CASSLVWGNTEAFF
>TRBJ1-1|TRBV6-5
CASSSQTGTSLF
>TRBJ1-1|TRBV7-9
CASSLGGGEAFF
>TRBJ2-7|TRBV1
CTSSQVGVTSGNYEQYF
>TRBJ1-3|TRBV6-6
CASSYPEQGVNTIYF
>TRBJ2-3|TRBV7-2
CASSLGQGAYTQYF
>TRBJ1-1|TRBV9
CASSPQRNTEAFF
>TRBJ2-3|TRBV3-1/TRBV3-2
CASRLASTDTQYF
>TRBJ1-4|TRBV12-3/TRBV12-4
CASSWGRVEKLFF
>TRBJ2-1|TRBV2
CASSAWTGLKSSYNEQFF